This T cell receptor (beta chain) was sequenced in a study of cytomegalovirus exposure and HLA in healthy donors. Study results and limitations: It was reportedly the case that the classifier diagnosed cytomegalovirus status with high specificity and sensitivity. Confirmation in vitro established that a few CMV-associated chains were specific for CMV antigens. In a later analysis, first-cohort TCR clusters were found to tend to co-occur in the approximately 110 validation repertoires.

About this clone: Its specificity is not known.

The CDR3 runs 17 residues. Trimming at V came to 1 base and at J to 2 bases, leaving 7 bases not matched to a gene. CDR1 is MNHNS and CDR2 is SASEGT in the germline V gene. The donors formed part of the approximately 130-subject validation cohort, distinct from the approximately 670-subject first cohort. The assay was immunoSEQ multiplex PCR, and TCRdb's table has in-frame clones only and misses some. The data show roughly 120,000 clones, roughly 88% seen once. Sequencing used PBMCs. This chain links TRBV6-1 with TRBJ1-4, with 7 bases that match TRBD1. The clonotype was recovered from a man younger than 30 in good health and CMV-seronegative. In nucleotides, the CDR3 is TGTGCCAGCAGTGAAGTCAACAGGGGCCTGACTAATGAAAAACTGTTTTTT. Translating gives CASSEVNRGLTNEKLFF.